A single sample is the source of the 15 T cell receptor beta chains below, sequenced in a study of shared clonotypes between healthy human individuals. The repertoire was sequenced with immunoSEQ multiplex PCR; TCRdb's copy has only in-frame clones and lacks some. The table includes some 2.3 million clones, approximately 95% detected once. The sequenced sample was naive CD4+ T cells from PBMCs. The subset was: CD45RA+ positively selected. The receptor set was obtained from a man aged 18 to 35 in good health. Some clones in this sample may be carry-over from other donors' samples.

V gene TRBV5-1 combines with J gene TRBJ2-1; possibly TRBD1 or TRBD2 for D (5 bases each). Trimming took 7 bases from V and 3 from J, leaving 14 bases between them. The germline V gene has CDR1 SGHRS and CDR2 YFSETQ. CDR3 length: 14 amino acids. For the CDR3, the DNA is TGCGCCAGCGGGCCGGGGCACCGCTACAATGAGCAGTTCTTC. This encodes CASGPGHRYNEQFF. Combining the CDR3 with reference TRBV5-1 and TRBJ2-1 gives the whole variable domain KAGVTQTPRYLIKTRGQQVTLSCSPISGHRSVSWYQQTPGQGLQFLFEYFSETQRNKGNFPGRFSGRQFSNSRSEMNVSTLELGDSALYLCASGPGHRYNEQFFGPGTRLTVL.

The chain combines TRBV4-1 with TRBJ2-4; D might be TRBD1 (6 bases). The CDR3 consists of 14 residues. In germline, CDR1 is MGHRA, CDR2 YSYEKL. Trimming removed 0 bases at V and 7 bases at J, with 10 bases between. The CDR3 sequence is CASSQEGAGNIQYF. The DNA for the CDR3 is TGCGCCAGCAGCCAAGAGGGGGCAGGGAACATTCAGTACTTC.

A remark on this clone: Other DNA variants within this sample encode the same CDR3. The CDR3 region has the DNA TGTGCCAGCTCACCACGAAGCGGGACTAGCGGATACGAGCAGTACTTC. Translation: CASSPRSGTSGYEQYF. The genes are TRBV18 and TRBJ2-7; 11 bases are shared with TRBD2. The V and J ends lost 1 base and 4 bases, in that order; junction bases with no gene match: 6. In germline, CDR1 is KGHSH, CDR2 LQKENI. The CDR3 loop spans 16 amino acids.

The chain links TRBV5-1 to TRBJ2-5; 10 bases match TRBD2. J gave up 4 bases and V 0 bases, and 9 bases lay outside the gene matches. The germline gives CDR1 SGHRS, CDR2 YFSETQ. The CDR3 is 17 residues long. CDR3 loop: CASSLVGKAGGPETQYF. The CDR3 DNA reads as TGCGCCAGCAGCTTGGTAGGAAAAGCGGGAGGGCCAGAGACCCAGTACTTC. Together with reference TRBV5-1 and TRBJ2-5, the CDR3 gives the full variable domain: KAGVTQTPRYLIKTRGQQVTLSCSPISGHRSVSWYQQTPGQGLQFLFEYFSETQRNKGNFPGRFSGRQFSNSRSEMNVSTLELGDSALYLCASSLVGKAGGPETQYFGPGTRLLVL.

The rearrangement joins TRBV5-1 to TRBJ1-2; D call uncertain. Germline values: CDR1 SGHRS, CDR2 YFSETQ. CDR3 length: 13 residues. The V gene lost 0 bases and the J gene lost 6 bases, with 9 bases spanning the gap. CDR3 sequence reads: CASSLVGNDGYTF. The CDR3 DNA sequence: TGCGCCAGCAGCTTGGTAGGGAATGATGGCTACACCTTC.

The chain is built from TRBV19 and TRBJ2-1; 12 nucleotides align to TRBD2. Germline trimming cut 10 bases from V and 10 bases from J; bases unmatched to any gene: 17. Germline lookup yields CDR1 LNHDA and CDR2 SQIVND (reference sequence). The CDR3 extends over 16 amino acids. The CDR3 DNA follows: TGTGCCACCTCCCTAGCGGGAGGGCCATCTCTCTACGAGCAGTTCTTC. Its protein is CATSLAGGPSLYEQFF.

The rearrangement joins TRBV30 to TRBJ1-5; the D is unclear. The CDR3 is 17 amino acids. Germline CDR1 is GTSNPN and CDR2 is SVGIG (reference sequence). V dropped 0 bases and J dropped 2 bases, with 17 bases sitting between them. The CDR3 nucleotides are TGTGCCTGGAGTGTAAAAGACCCTCGGTGGCGCAATCAGCCCCAGCATTTT. It yields the protein CAWSVKDPRWRNQPQHF.

This chain links TRBV7-9 with TRBJ1-4, with a possible D match to TRBD1 (6 bases). The CDR3 has 15 amino acids. Trimming shortened V by 5 bases and J by 7 bases, and 17 bases separated the two germline ends. CDR1 and CDR2 (germline): SEHNR, FQNEAQ (reference sequence). CDR3 residues: CASSPFEGESEKLFF. The CDR3 region has the DNA TGTGCCAGCAGCCCCTTTGAGGGGGAGAGTGAAAAACTGTTTTTT.

This clone was detected only once. The chain carries TRBV5-1 and TRBJ2-7; 10 nucleotides agree with TRBD1. After removal of 4 bases from V and 0 bases from J, the junction contained 7 bases not matched to a gene. The germline V gene has CDR1 SGHRS and CDR2 YFSETQ. The CDR3 has 16 amino acids. CDR3 region: CASSITTGGLSYEQYF. The CDR3 DNA reads TGCGCCAGCAGCATAACGACAGGGGGCCTCTCCTACGAGCAGTACTTC.

The chain carries TRBV11-2 and TRBJ2-3, with D perhaps matching TRBD1 or TRBD2 (5 bases each). The CDR3 runs to 16 residues. In germline, CDR1 is SGHAT, CDR2 FQNNGV. V lost 1 base to trimming and J lost 2 bases, with 13 bases between them. CDR3 sequence reads: CASSLGSWGITDTQYF. The DNA of the CDR3 is TGTGCCAGCAGCTTAGGGAGCTGGGGGATCACAGATACGCAGTATTTT.

This clone was detected once. The V gene is TRBV27, the J gene TRBJ1-2; tentative D call: TRBD1 (5 bases). The CDR3 totals 13 residues. The germline V and J ends were trimmed by 6 bases and 8 bases, with 16 bases remaining between them. The germline V gene has CDR1 MNHEY and CDR2 SMNVEV (reference sequence). CDR3 sequence (DNA): TGTGCCAGCAGGTCCACAGGATTGGGAGGCTACACCTTC. Protein sequence: CASRSTGLGGYTF.

In this sample, this clone turned up once. CDR3 loop: CASSLSITSNTEAFF. In DNA, the CDR3 is TGTGCCAGCAGTTTATCGATAACCTCTAACACTGAAGCTTTCTTT. The V call is TRBV27, the J call TRBJ1-1, with D unclear. This CDR3 spans 15 amino acids. Germline V gives CDR1 MNHEY, CDR2 SMNVEV (reference sequence). Trimming took 0 bases from V and 2 from J, leaving 10 bases between them.

The chain has TRBV5-6 and TRBJ1-2; D remains unclear. The CDR3 loop spans 14 amino acids. V shed 0 bases and J shed 3 bases, with 9 bases lying between them. The V gene's germline CDR1 is SGHDT and CDR2 YYEEEE. CDR3 in DNA: TGTGCCAGCAGCTTGGCACCGGAAGACTATGGCTACACCTTC. It encodes CASSLAPEDYGYTF.

The chain uses TRBV5-4 and TRBJ1-4, with 9 positions matching TRBD1. Germline V gene data show CDR1 as SGHNT and CDR2 as YYREEE (reference sequence). Unmatched junction bases numbered 8, after V lost 4 bases and J lost 7 bases. This CDR3 has 15 amino acids. DNA of the CDR3: TGTGCCAGCAGCGTCACCGGGACAGGGTCTGAAAAACTGTTTTTT. This translates into CASSVTGTGSEKLFF.

This chain connects TRBV28 to TRBJ2-7, with 8 bases aligning to TRBD1. V shed 6 bases, J shed 3 bases, and the junction held 7 bases outside the gene matches. Germline CDR1 is MDHEN and CDR2 is SYDVKM. The CDR3 consists of 14 residues. CDR3 DNA: TGTGCCAGCAGCACGACAGGGGCTTACTACGAGCAGTACTTC. Its translation: CASSTTGAYYEQYF.